Sequencing of this T cell receptor beta chain was carried out in a study of blood T cells in healthy people across ages. Study context: Researchers report that template switching captured about one barcoded beta molecule per two T cells. Regarding the study as a whole: Estimates of diversity drawn from one million T cells were considered underestimates.

The CDR3 runs 11 residues. Germline-derived CDR1 and CDR2 are MDHEN and SYDVKM. V was clipped by 7 bases and J by 6 bases, with 7 bases between them. As for this clonotype: What it recognizes is unknown. Possible read error: a much larger clone is one base away.

A second PCR, run for about 7 to 11 cycles, used a sample-barcoded 5' primer plus a J-beta primer mix. Carrying 12 random nucleotides, a template-switch adaptor labeled each individual cDNA molecule. TCRdb processed the 5' RACE reads anew with MiXCR; each CDR3 protein has one entry. Of about 780,000 distinct CDR3 sequences in the sample, less than 60% are singletons; the top ten hold 15% to 20%. This TCR was sampled from a man at least 80 years old in good health. The V gene is TRBV28, the J gene TRBJ2-1, with no clear D. The sample taken for sequencing was blood. The CDR3 DNA reads as TGTGCCAGCACCTTCCGCAATGAGCAGTTCTTC. This encodes CASTFRNEQFF. The entire variable domain, with the rest obtained from reference TRBV28 and TRBJ2-1, is as follows: DVKVTQSSRYLVKRTGEKVFLECVQDMDHENMFWYRQDPGLGLRLIYFSYDVKMKEKGDIPEGYSVSREKKERFSLILESASTNQTSMYLCASTFRNEQFFGPGTRLTVL.